Shown below are 20 T cell receptor beta chains from a single sample sequenced in a study of beta chain features in type 1 diabetes listed by TCRdb under 2018. Receptors were amplified or captured by the immunoSEQ multiplex PCR assay. The entire isolated RNA was reverse transcribed using the High Capacity cDNA Reverse Transcription Kit, and thus expressed TCRB transcripts were sequenced. The clones in this table, taken by TCRdb from immuneACCESS, are in-frame only. Not every clone is retained; where verified, under half of the shortfall comes from an unresolved V gene, and the cause of the rest is unknown. The sample profile shows about 360,000 clones; around 12% of them were found once. The ten largest make up 0.015% to 0.02% of the sample. The sequenced sample was naive CD4+ T cells from blood. The cell subset or site label here, explained by the study, means: true naive CD4+ T cells. These receptors were taken from a young man in good health.

The genes are TRBV28 and TRBJ1-1; 7 nucleotides agree with TRBD1. Germline loops: CDR1 MDHEN, CDR2 SYDVKM. After removal of 5 bases from V and 11 bases from J, the junction contained 8 bases not matched to a gene. This CDR3 is 12 amino acids long. This CDR3 reads CASSPQGVGAFF. CDR3 DNA sequence: TGTGCCAGCAGTCCTCAGGGGGTTGGGGCTTTCTTT.

In its sample, this clone was seen a few times. The rearrangement links TRBV19 to TRBJ1-2; 9 positions match TRBD1. The germline V gene has CDR1 LNHDA and CDR2 SQIVND (reference sequence). The CDR3 consists of 13 residues. V dropped 4 bases and J dropped 8; count of bases not matched to a gene: 5. The CDR3: CASSRDRERGYTF. In DNA, the CDR3 is TGTGCCAGTAGTAGGGACAGGGAGCGGGGCTACACCTTC.

This clone was detected only a few times. The CDR3 reads CSVLTGGNQPQHF. In DNA, the CDR3 is TGCAGCGTTTTGACAGGGGGCAATCAGCCCCAGCATTTT. The chain uses TRBV29-1 and TRBJ1-5; 8 positions agree with TRBD1. Trimming removed 5 bases from V and 2 bases from J; junction bases left unmatched: 2. This CDR3 is 13 amino acids long. Germline V gives CDR1 SQVTM, CDR2 ANQGSEA.

This clone was recorded a few times. This chain connects TRBV25-1 to TRBJ2-3; TRBD1 aligns across 7 bases. The germline gives CDR1 MGHDK, CDR2 SYGVNS. The CDR3 is made up of 16 amino acids. With V trimmed by 1 base and J by 4 bases, 8 bases remained unmatched. The CDR3 here is CASSELGQLMSDTQYF. CDR3 nucleotides: TGTGCCAGCAGTGAATTGGGACAGCTCATGTCAGATACGCAGTATTTT.

This clone came up a few times. The chain uses TRBV7-9 and TRBJ2-5; weak D call: TRBD2 (6 bases). The better agreement between TRBJ2-7 and the DNA end casts doubt on the J call. In germline, CDR1 is SEHNR, CDR2 FQNEAQ (reference sequence). CDR3 size: 14 residues. The CDR3 region is CASSLALASYEQYF. CDR3 nucleotide sequence: TGTGCCAGCAGCTTAGCGCTAGCGTCCTACGAGCAGTACTTC.

The chain carries TRBV9 and TRBJ2-3, with 7 bases identical to TRBD1. This CDR3 contains 13 residues. J gave up 3 bases and V 4 bases, and 2 bases lay outside the gene matches. Per germline, CDR1 SGDLS and CDR2 YYNGEE. CDR3 bases: TGTGCCAGCAGCAACAGGGGTACAGATACGCAGTATTTT. It encodes CASSNRGTDTQYF. Variable domain in full (rest from reference TRBV9 and TRBJ2-3): DSGVTQTPKHLITATGQRVTLRCSPRSGDLSVYWYQQSLDQGLQFLIQYYNGEERAKGNILERFSAQQFPDLHSELNLSSLELGDSALYFCASSNRGTDTQYFGPGTRLTVL.

The chain links TRBV6-6 to TRBJ1-1; the D gene is possibly TRBD1 (6 bases). This CDR3 comprises 14 residues. Between the trimmed V and J ends, which lost 0 bases and 11 bases, there was a span of 16 bases. CDR1 is MNHNY, CDR2 SVGAGI, per germline (reference sequence). This CDR3 reads CASSYSTGSRGAFF. The CDR3 DNA follows: TGTGCCAGCAGTTACTCAACAGGGTCGCGCGGGGCTTTCTTT.

This chain connects TRBV25-1 to TRBJ1-5, with 10 bases matching TRBD1. Germline CDR1 MGHDK, CDR2 SYGVNS. The CDR3 is 15 amino acids. V shed 4 bases and J 6 bases; nucleotides not matched to a gene: 6. CDR3 residues: CASSGDDRGPQPQHF. For the CDR3, the DNA is TGTGCCAGCAGTGGAGACGACAGGGGGCCTCAGCCCCAGCATTTT.

There are a few counts of this clone. The chain joins TRBV15 to TRBJ1-1, with D maybe TRBD1 (5 bases). This CDR3 region has 14 residues. Germline lookup yields CDR1 LNHNV and CDR2 YYDKDF (reference sequence). V shed 3 bases and J shed 5 bases, with 13 bases lying between them. CDR3 region: CATSRPGRETEAFF. In nucleotides, the CDR3 is TGTGCCACCAGCAGGCCAGGGAGGGAGACTGAAGCTTTCTTT.

The V and J genes are TRBV5-1 and TRBJ2-7; TRBD1 agrees at 7 bases. The V gene's germline CDR1 is SGHRS and CDR2 YFSETQ. V dropped 2 bases and J dropped 3; count of bases not matched to a gene: 5. This CDR3 is built from 14 residues. CDR3 sequence reads: CASSLGGRNYEQYF. CDR3 nucleotide sequence: TGCGCCAGCAGCTTAGGGGGCCGCAACTACGAGCAGTACTTC.

This clone appeared many times. The rearrangement uses TRBV29-1 and TRBJ2-7; D is perhaps TRBD1 (5 bases). Germline CDR1 SQVTM, CDR2 ANQGSEA. V was pared by 0 bases and J by 3 bases, with 15 bases between. The CDR3 is 15 amino acids. Here the CDR3 DNA reads TGCAGCGTTGAAGATGGGCAGGGTAGAGACTACGAGCAGTACTTC. It codes for CSVEDGQGRDYEQYF.

This chain joins TRBV30 and TRBJ2-7; possibly TRBD1 for D (6 bases). CDR1 is GTSNPN, CDR2 SVGIG, per germline (reference sequence). The length of the CDR3 is 14 residues. Trimming pared 0 bases from V and 6 bases from J, leaving 15 bases between. Here the CDR3 reads CAWSVVLDRVEQYF. The CDR3 DNA is TGTGCCTGGAGTGTAGTCCTGGACAGAGTCGAGCAGTACTTC.

V gene TRBV6-5 combines with J gene TRBJ2-7; a possible D gene is TRBD1 (5 bases). Trimming removed 5 bases at V and 2 bases at J, with 10 bases between. The CDR3 is 13 amino acids. CDR1 MNHEY and CDR2 SVGAGI come from the germline V gene. CDR3 residues: CASSATGTYEQYF. In nucleotides, the CDR3 is TGTGCCAGCAGTGCTACAGGAACCTACGAGCAGTACTTC.

The chain joins TRBV19 to TRBJ1-2; 7 nucleotides line up with TRBD1. This CDR3 is 13 amino acids long. The germline gives CDR1 LNHDA, CDR2 SQIVND (reference sequence). The J segment lost 7 bases and the V segment lost 9 bases, leaving 11 bases of the junction unmatched. The CDR3 region has the DNA TGTGCCAGCACGGACAGGCTTGGAACTGGCTACACCTTC. Translation gives CASTDRLGTGYTF.

A few counts support this clone. The rearrangement links TRBV7-6 to TRBJ2-3; TRBD1 is a possible D gene (5 bases). CDR3 length: 15 residues. Between the trimmed V and J ends, which lost 2 bases and 2 bases, there was a span of 11 bases. The germline V gene encodes CDR1 SGHVS and CDR2 FNYEAQ. The CDR3 here is CASSLNRRLTDTQYF. CDR3 in DNA: TGTGCCAGCAGCTTAAACAGGAGACTCACAGATACGCAGTATTTT. Filled out from reference TRBV7-6 and TRBJ2-3, the complete variable domain reads GAGVSQSPRYKVTKRGQDVALRCDPISGHVSLYWYRQALGQGPEFLTYFNYEAQQDKSGLPNDRFSAERPEGSISTLTIQRTEQRDSAMYRCASSLNRRLTDTQYFGPGTRLTVL.

A few counts support this clone. The chain combines TRBV7-2 with TRBJ1-5; 12 bases match TRBD1. Germline V gives CDR1 SGHTA, CDR2 FQGNSA. The CDR3 is made up of 15 amino acids. The ends lost 5 bases at V and 6 bases at J; junction bases unmatched: 5. CDR3: CASSDGDRGRQPQHF. In DNA, the CDR3 is TGTGCCAGCAGCGACGGGGACAGGGGGCGTCAGCCCCAGCATTTT.

This clone was seen more than once but under ten times. The CDR3 nucleotides read TGCGCCAGCAGCCGATTAGGGGGCCAGTCCACAGATACGCAGTATTTT. It specifies CASSRLGGQSTDTQYF. V usage is TRBV4-1 and J usage is TRBJ2-3; 7 bases line up with TRBD1. Germline CDR1 is MGHRA and CDR2 is YSYEKL. The CDR3 is made up of 16 amino acids. V lost 4 bases to trimming and J lost 2 bases; unmatched junction nucleotides: 9.

The rearrangement joins TRBV28 to TRBJ2-7; 9 bases are a match to TRBD1. This CDR3 is 13 amino acids long. Per the germline V gene, CDR1 is MDHEN and CDR2 is SYDVKM. Unmatched junction bases numbered 9, after V lost 10 bases and J lost 5 bases. The CDR3 DNA follows: TGTGCCACCTTAACCGGGACAGGGCACGAGCAGTACTTC. As protein: CATLTGTGHEQYF.

The gene calls are TRBV28 and TRBJ2-7; weak D call: TRBD2 (5 bases). The V gene lost 8 bases and the J gene lost 1 base, with 18 bases spanning the gap. This CDR3 is built from 15 residues. Germline loops: CDR1 MDHEN, CDR2 SYDVKM. Here the CDR3 DNA reads TGTGCCAGCGCCTACCTCGGCAGAGGGTCCTACGAGCAGTACTTC. It translates to CASAYLGRGSYEQYF. The full variable domain, rest sourced from reference TRBV28 and TRBJ2-7, is DVKVTQSSRYLVKRTGEKVFLECVQDMDHENMFWYRQDPGLGLRLIYFSYDVKMKEKGDIPEGYSVSREKKERFSLILESASTNQTSMYLCASAYLGRGSYEQYFGPGTRLTVT.

The chain recombines TRBV28 with TRBJ2-7, with 12 nucleotides matching TRBD2. V gave up 6 bases and J gave up 4 bases; unmatched junction bases: 4. CDR1 and CDR2 from the germline V gene are MDHEN and SYDVKM. The CDR3 is 14 amino acids. The CDR3 region is CASRTSGSRYEQYF. The DNA for the CDR3 is TGTGCCAGCAGGACTAGCGGGAGTAGATACGAGCAGTACTTC.